The clone carrying this T cell receptor beta chain has more than one count but fewer than ten. The data are from a study of blood T cells in healthy people across ages. The CDR3 is 13 amino acids. Germline values: CDR1 KGHDR, CDR2 SFDVKD. A second PCR of 7 to 11 cycles used a sample-barcoded 5' primer and a J-beta primer mix. A 12-random-nucleotide template-switch adaptor tagged each cDNA molecule. Each CDR3 protein gets one entry after TCRdb re-called the 5' RACE reads with MiXCR. The profile shows over 700,000 distinct CDR3 sequences, around a quarter of them singletons. This sample also appeared in a second study, on T cells of mothers and their children.

The sequencing sample was made of blood. This clonotype was obtained from a boy aged 5-17 years in good health. The chain joins TRBV24-1 to TRBJ2-2; no clear D. CDR3 residues: CAAVSKNTGELFF. The CDR3 DNA reads as TGTGCAGCAGTCTCCAAGAACACCGGGGAGCTGTTTTTT.